This T cell receptor beta chain was identified in a study of T cells in Graves' hyperthyroidism and ophthalmopathy. Study observations and caveats: Blood also held most thyroid clonotypes expanded beyond 0.001.

In the case of this clonotype: Its antigen remains unidentified.

Uncontrolled infection, other autoimmune disease, pregnancy or lactation disqualified patients from enrolment. V lost 1 base, J lost 4 bases, and 13 bases lay in between. CDR1 SEHNR and CDR2 FQNEAQ come from the germline V gene (reference sequence). CDR3 size: 16 residues. RNA transcripts were the template for amplifying TCR beta CDR3 regions. The TCR CDR3 first-round RT-PCR relied on the HTBI primer set. TCRdb fed the multiplex PCR reads into MiXCR, producing one record per CDR3 protein. This table has around 580,000 distinct CDR3 sequences, 16% appearing once. The clonotype was recovered from a woman between 18 and 29 years old with Graves' hyperthyroidism. What was sequenced was blood. The chain employs TRBV7-9 and TRBJ1-4, with TRBD1 as a possible D gene (5 bases). In DNA, the CDR3 is TGTGCCAGCAGCTTAGGATCCGGGGCCCTTAATGAAAAACTGTTTTTT. This codes for CASSLGSGALNEKLFF. Full variable domain (missing parts from reference TRBV7-9 and TRBJ1-4): DTGVSQNPRHKITKRGQNVTFRCDPISEHNRLYWYRQTLGQGPEFLTYFQNEAQLEKSRLLSDRFSAERPKGSFSTLEIQRTEQGDSAMYLCASSLGSGALNEKLFFGSGTQLSVL.